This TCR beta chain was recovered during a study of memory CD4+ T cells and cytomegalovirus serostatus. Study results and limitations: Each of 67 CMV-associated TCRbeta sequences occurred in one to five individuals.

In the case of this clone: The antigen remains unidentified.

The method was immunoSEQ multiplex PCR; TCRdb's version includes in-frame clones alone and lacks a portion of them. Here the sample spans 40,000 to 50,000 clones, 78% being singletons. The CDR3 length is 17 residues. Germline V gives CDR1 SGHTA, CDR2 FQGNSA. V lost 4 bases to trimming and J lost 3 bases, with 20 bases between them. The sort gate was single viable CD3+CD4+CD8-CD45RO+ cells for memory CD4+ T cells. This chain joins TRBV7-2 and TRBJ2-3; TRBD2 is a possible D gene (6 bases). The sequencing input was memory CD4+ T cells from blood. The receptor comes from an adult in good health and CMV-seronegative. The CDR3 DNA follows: TGTGCCAGCAGCTGGGACTTATGGGGGTCTGGTACAGATACGCAGTATTTT. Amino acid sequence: CASSWDLWGSGTDTQYF.